This T cell receptor beta chain was identified in a study of blood T cell repertoires in COVID-19. In germline, CDR1 is SGHRS, CDR2 YFSETQ. V lost 6 bases, J lost 4 bases, and 7 bases stayed unmatched. This CDR3 region has 15 residues. Authors' analysis steps: Amplification of reference gene primers was used by the study to estimate nucleated cell counts. The assay was immunoSEQ multiplex PCR, and TCRdb's table has in-frame clones only and misses some. That table gives V, J and clone size, and the DNA gave D and trimming. The sample contains 40,000 to 50,000 clones, 81% of which appear only once. The V and J genes are TRBV5-1 and TRBJ1-2; 12 bases agree with TRBD1. This clonotype was obtained from a man in his forties with active or convalescent COVID-19. Specimen: peripheral blood. This chain's CDR3 is CASTTGTGGFYGYTF. The CDR3 nucleotides read TGCGCCAGCACAACCGGGACAGGGGGCTTCTATGGCTACACCTTC.